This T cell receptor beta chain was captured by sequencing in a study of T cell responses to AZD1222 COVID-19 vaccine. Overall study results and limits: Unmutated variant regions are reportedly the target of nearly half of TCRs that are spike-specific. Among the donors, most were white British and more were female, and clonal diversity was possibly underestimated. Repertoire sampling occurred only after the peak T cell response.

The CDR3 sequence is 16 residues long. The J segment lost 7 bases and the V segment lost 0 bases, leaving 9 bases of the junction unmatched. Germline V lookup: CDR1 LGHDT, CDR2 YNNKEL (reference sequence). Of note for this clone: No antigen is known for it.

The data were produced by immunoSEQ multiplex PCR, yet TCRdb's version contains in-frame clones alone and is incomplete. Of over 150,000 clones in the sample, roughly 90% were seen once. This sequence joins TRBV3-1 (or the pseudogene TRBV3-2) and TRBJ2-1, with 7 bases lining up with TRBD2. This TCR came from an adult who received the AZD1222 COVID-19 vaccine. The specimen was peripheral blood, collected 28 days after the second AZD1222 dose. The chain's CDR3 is CASSQELVAGRNEQFF. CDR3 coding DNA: TGTGCCAGCAGCCAAGAACTGGTAGCGGGCAGGAATGAGCAGTTCTTC.